The sequence of this TCR beta chain was determined in a study of a mutant IDH1 vaccine in newly diagnosed glioma (TCRdb year 2021). General notes on the study: Eight vaccinations were administered to patients in weeks 1, 3, 5, 7, 11, 15, 19 and 23, corresponding to visits V03 through V10. Vaccination began 4-6 weeks after radiotherapy alone, or alongside temozolomide cycles in the chemotherapy-containing groups. Of the approximately 30 treated patients, 62.5% were male and approximately 38% were female, and a mean age of 40.4 years was recorded. Prior to enrollment, standard therapy consisting of radiotherapy alone, temozolomide alone, or radiochemotherapy with temozolomide had been administered to patients, with the combination being received by most patients. Peripheral blood was drawn at six visits: V03 (baseline), V05, V07, V10, V12 and V13. For exploratory analyses, longitudinal TCRB deep sequencing was carried out in 25 to 30 treated patients wherever samples were available. General findings and caveats noted by the study authors: Changes in the top peripheral T cell clonotypes picked up by TCRB sequencing did not appear to be linked to pseudoprogression. Immune responses induced by the vaccine were seen in around 93% of patients across multiple MHC alleles. The authors noted that analyses of patient blood samples could not be reproduced because of sample limitations. PBMC samples for TCRB deep sequencing were selected based on availability.

Library prep was done by the immunoSEQ multiplex PCR assay. The hsTCRB Kit was used according to the manufacturer's protocol to amplify rearranged TCR beta chain sequences. Sequencing of TCRB libraries was carried out on an Illumina MiSeq. The published analysis was carried out like this. The proprietary platform of the kit vendor was used for demultiplexing, trimming and gene mapping. The immuneACCESS repertoire file appears here via TCRdb, limited to in-frame rearrangements. These files lack a portion of the clones; in checked studies, under half of the deficit traces to unresolved V genes, and the cause of the others is not known. Clone size and V and J calls were adopted from that table, with D and trimming inferred from the DNA. The sample has 50,000 to 60,000 clones on record, 78% of them singletons. Over 4.5% of the sample lies in the top ten. The time point label, read with the paper, signifies: week 5, during vaccination. Each vaccine dose, consisting of 300 ug of a 20-mer mutant IDH1 peptide in Montanide, was administered subcutaneously with topical imiquimod. The donors had newly diagnosed IDH1-mutant astrocytomas of WHO grade 3 or 4 that showed loss of nuclear ATRX. The samples were drawn from NOA16, a multicentre, single-arm, open-label phase I trial in Germany that tested a mutant IDH1 peptide vaccine in humans for the first time. Genomic DNA for TCRB sequencing was extracted from EDTA blood using the DNeasy Blood and Tissue Kit.

The CDR3 starts with the cysteine, ends with the phenylalanine, and has 16 residues. Just CDR3 DNA is preserved here, 48 bases in frame from base 1. According to the germline V gene (reference sequence), CDR1 reads SEHNR and CDR2 reads FQNEAQ. V was cut back by 6 bases and J by 3 bases, leaving a gap of 17 bases between them. This clone was observed a few times. The target of this receptor is not known. Base-call qualities are not available, and no considerably larger clone is one nucleotide away. Sequencing used PBMCs, obtained from a glioma patient whose treatment included an IDH1 peptide vaccine. The TCR sequence derives from a man aged 45-60 years with glioma. The chain is assembled from TRBV7-9 and TRBJ2-2, with no D gene named confidently. At the DNA level, the sequence is TGTGCCAGCAGACCTCCTTTCCGGTTTGACACCGGGGAGCTGTTTTTT. Its translation reads: CASRPPFRFDTGELFF. With the portions outside the CDR3 filled from the reference TRBV7-9 and TRBJ2-2 genes, the complete variable region becomes DTGVSQNPRHKITKRGQNVTFRCDPISEHNRLYWYRQTLGQGPEFLTYFQNEAQLEKSRLLSDRFSAERPKGSFSTLEIQRTEQGDSAMYLCASRPPFRFDTGELFFGEGSRLTVL.